These 2 T cell receptor beta chains came from one sample sequenced in a study of cytomegalovirus exposure and HLA in healthy donors. PCR involved 60 Vbeta and 13 Jbeta primers. The data were produced by immunoSEQ multiplex PCR, yet TCRdb's version contains in-frame clones alone and is incomplete. In the table there are more than 150,000 clones, around 83% of which are singletons. The specimen was PBMCs. These receptors were obtained from a man aged 50-60 years in good health and CMV-seronegative.

This chain connects TRBV4-2 to TRBJ2-7, with D unclear. The CDR3 is made up of 16 amino acids. CDR1 and CDR2 (germline): LGHNA, YNFKEQ. Trimming removed 0 bases at V and 0 bases at J, with 12 bases between. CDR3 amino acids: CASSQELVQSSYEQYF. The CDR3, as DNA: TGTGCCAGCAGCCAAGAGTTGGTACAGAGCTCCTACGAGCAGTACTTC.

This clone came up once. The V call is TRBV4-1, the J call TRBJ1-2; no clear D gene. V was trimmed by 0 bases and J by 2 bases, leaving 10 bases between them. CDR1 is MGHRA, CDR2 YSYEKL, per germline. The CDR3 runs to 15 residues. The CDR3 spells CASSQDWAGNYGYTF. CDR3 sequence (DNA): TGCGCCAGCAGCCAAGATTGGGCGGGAAACTATGGCTACACCTTC.